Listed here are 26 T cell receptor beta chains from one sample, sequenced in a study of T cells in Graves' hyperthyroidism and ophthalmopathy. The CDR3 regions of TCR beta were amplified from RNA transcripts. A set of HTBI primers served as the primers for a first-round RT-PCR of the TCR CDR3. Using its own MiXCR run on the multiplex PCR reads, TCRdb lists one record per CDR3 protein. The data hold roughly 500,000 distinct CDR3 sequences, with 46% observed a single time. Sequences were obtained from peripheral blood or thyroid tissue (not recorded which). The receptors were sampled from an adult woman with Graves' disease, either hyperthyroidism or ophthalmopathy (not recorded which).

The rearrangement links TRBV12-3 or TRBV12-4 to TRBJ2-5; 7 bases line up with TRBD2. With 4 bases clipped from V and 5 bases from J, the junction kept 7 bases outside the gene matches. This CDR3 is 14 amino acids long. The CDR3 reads CASSWRAGRETQYF. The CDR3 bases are TGTGCCAGCAGTTGGAGAGCGGGAAGGGAGACCCAGTACTTC.

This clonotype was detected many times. The chain's CDR3 is CASSYSIWGGRAADGANVLTF. CDR3 coding DNA: TGTGCCAGCAGTTACTCGATCTGGGGCGGGAGGGCAGCCGATGGGGCCAACGTCCTGACTTTC. The J gene is TRBJ2-6, the V gene TRBV6-5, with TRBD2 matching 9 bases. Germline-derived CDR1 and CDR2 are MNHEY and SVGAGI. There are 21 residues in the CDR3. With V trimmed by 0 bases and J by 3 bases, 15 bases remained unmatched.

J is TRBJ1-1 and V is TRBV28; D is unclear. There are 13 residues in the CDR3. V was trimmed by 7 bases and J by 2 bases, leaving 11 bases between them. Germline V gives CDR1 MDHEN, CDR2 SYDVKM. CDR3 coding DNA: TGTGCCAGCAAAGGAGGAGCCAACACTGAAGCTTTCTTT. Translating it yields CASKGGANTEAFF.

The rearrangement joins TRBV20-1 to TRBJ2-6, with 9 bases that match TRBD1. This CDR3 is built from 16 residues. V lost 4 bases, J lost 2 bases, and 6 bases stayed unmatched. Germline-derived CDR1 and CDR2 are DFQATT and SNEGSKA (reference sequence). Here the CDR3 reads CSAILRQGAGANVLTF. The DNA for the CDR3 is TGCAGTGCTATTCTGAGACAGGGGGCTGGGGCCAACGTCCTGACTTTC.

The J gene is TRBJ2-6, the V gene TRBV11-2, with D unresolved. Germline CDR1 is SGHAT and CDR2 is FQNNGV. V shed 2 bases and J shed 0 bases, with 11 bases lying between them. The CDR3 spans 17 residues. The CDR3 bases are TGTGCCAGCAGCTTATTTGGGGATTACTCTGGGGCCAACGTCCTGACTTTC. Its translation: CASSLFGDYSGANVLTF.

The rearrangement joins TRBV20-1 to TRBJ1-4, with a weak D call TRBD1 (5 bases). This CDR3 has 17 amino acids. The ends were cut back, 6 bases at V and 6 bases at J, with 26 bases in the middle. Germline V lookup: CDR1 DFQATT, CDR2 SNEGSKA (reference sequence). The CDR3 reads CSAPTSGRVGDHEKLFF. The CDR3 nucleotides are TGCAGTGCGCCGACTAGCGGGAGGGTTGGGGACCATGAAAAACTGTTTTTT.

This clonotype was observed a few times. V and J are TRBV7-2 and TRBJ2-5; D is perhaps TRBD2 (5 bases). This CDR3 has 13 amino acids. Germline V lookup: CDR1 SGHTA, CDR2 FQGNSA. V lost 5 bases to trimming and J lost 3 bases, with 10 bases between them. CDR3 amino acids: CASSPLVEETQYF. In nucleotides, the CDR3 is TGTGCCAGCAGCCCACTAGTAGAAGAGACCCAGTACTTC. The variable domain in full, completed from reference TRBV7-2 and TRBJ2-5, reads GAGVSQSPSNKVTEKGKDVELRCDPISGHTALYWYRQSLGQGLEFLIYFQGNSAPDKSGLPSDRFSAERTGGSVSTLTIQRTQQEDSAVYLCASSPLVEETQYFGPGTRLLVL.

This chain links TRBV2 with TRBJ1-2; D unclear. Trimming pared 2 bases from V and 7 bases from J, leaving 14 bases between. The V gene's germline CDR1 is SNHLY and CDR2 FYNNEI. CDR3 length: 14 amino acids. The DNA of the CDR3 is TGTGCCAGCAGTGAAAATCTAGGAGGTTCTGGCTACACCTTC. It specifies CASSENLGGSGYTF.

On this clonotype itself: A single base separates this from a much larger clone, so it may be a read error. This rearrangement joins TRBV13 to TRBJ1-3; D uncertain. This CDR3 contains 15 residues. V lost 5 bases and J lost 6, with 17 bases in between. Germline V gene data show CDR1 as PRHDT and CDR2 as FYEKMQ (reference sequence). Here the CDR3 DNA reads TGTGCCAGCAGCCAGCGAAGAGGCAGTGAAAACACCATATATTTT. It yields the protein CASSQRRGSENTIYF.

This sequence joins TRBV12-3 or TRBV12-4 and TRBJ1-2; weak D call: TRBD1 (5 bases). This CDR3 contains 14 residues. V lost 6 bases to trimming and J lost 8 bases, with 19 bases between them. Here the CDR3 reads CASSQTSGGVGYTF. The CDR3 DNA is TGTGCCAGCAGCCAGACTAGCGGGGGAGTCGGCTACACCTTC.

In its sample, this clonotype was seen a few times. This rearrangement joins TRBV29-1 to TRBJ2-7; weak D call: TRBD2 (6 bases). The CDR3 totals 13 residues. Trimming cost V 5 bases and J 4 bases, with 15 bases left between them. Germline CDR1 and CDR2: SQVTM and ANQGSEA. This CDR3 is CSVWGGTVYEQYF. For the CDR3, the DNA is TGCAGCGTTTGGGGAGGAACAGTGTACGAGCAGTACTTC.

The DNA of the CDR3 is TGTGCCATCAGCCAGGGTAACACTGAAGCTTTCTTT. As protein: CAISQGNTEAFF. This chain joins TRBV10-3 and TRBJ1-1, with D possibly TRBD1 on 5 matching bases. CDR3 length: 12 residues. Per the germline V gene, CDR1 is ENHRY and CDR2 is SYGVKD. Between the trimmed V and J ends, which lost 6 bases and 2 bases, there was a span of 7 bases.

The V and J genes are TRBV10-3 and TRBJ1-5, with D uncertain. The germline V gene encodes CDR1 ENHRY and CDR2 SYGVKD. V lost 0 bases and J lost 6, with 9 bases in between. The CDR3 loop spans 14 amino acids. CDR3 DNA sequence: TGTGCCATCAGTGAGTCAGGAGGCCGTCAGCCCCAGCATTTT. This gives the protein CAISESGGRQPQHF.

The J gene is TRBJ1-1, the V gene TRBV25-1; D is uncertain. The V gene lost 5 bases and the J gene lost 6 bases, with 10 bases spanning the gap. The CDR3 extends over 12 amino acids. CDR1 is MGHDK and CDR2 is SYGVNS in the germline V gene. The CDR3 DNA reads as TGTGCCAGCAGTTTCCCTAGAGCTGAAGCTTTCTTT. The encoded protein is CASSFPRAEAFF.

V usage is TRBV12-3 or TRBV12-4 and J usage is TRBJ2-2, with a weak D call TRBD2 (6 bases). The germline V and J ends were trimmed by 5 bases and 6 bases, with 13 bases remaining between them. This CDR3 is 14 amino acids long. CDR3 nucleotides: TGTGCCAGCAGTCTGCGGGATTTTGCCGGGGAGCTGTTTTTT. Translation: CASSLRDFAGELFF.

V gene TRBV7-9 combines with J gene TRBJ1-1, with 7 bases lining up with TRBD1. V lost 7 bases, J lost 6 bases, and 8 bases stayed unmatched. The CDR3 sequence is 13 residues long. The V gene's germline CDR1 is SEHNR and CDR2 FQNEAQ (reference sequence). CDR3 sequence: CASNQGVPAEAFF. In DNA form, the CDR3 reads TGTGCCAGCAACCAGGGGGTCCCGGCTGAAGCTTTCTTT.

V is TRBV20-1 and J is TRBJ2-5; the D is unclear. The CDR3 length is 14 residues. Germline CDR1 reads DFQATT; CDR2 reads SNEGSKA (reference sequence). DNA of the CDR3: TGCAGCGTCGCCGGCCATATGAACCAAGAGACCCAGTACTTC. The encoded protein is CSVAGHMNQETQYF.

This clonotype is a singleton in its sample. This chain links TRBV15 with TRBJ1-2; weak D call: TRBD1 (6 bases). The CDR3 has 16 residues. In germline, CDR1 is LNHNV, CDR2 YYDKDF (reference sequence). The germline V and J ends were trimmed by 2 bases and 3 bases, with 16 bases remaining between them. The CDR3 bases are TGTGCCACCAGCAGACCCCGAGACAGGCCGCACTATGGCTACACCTTC. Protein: CATSRPRDRPHYGYTF.

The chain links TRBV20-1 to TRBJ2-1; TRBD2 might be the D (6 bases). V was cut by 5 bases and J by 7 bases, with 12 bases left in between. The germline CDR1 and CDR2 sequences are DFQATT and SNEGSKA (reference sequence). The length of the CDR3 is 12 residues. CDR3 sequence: CSAPGTWNEQFF. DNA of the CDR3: TGCAGTGCTCCCGGGACTTGGAATGAGCAGTTCTTC.

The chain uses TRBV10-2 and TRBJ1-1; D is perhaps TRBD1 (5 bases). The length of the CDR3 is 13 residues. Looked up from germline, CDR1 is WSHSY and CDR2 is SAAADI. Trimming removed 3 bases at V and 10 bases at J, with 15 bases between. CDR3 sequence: CASSESRVFAAFF. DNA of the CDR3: TGCGCCAGCAGTGAAAGCAGGGTATTTGCAGCTTTCTTT.

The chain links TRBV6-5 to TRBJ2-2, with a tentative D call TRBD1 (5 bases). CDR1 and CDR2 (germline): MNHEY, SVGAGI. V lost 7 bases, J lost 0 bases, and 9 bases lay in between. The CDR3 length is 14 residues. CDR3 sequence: CASIWTTNTGELFF. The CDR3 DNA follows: TGTGCCAGCATCTGGACAACGAACACCGGGGAGCTGTTTTTT.

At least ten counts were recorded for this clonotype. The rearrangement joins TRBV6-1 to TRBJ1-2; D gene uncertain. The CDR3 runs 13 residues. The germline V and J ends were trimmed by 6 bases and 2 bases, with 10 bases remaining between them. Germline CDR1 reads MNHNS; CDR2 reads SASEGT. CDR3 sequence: CASRLDTNYGYTF. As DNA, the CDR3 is TGTGCCAGCAGACTCGACACAAACTATGGCTACACCTTC.

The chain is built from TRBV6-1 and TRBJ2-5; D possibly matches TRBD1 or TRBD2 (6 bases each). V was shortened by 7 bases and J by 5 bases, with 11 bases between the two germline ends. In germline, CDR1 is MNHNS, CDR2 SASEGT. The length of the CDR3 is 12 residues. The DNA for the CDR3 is TGTGCCAGCATTGGGGGGCCGGAGACCCAGTACTTC. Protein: CASIGGPETQYF.

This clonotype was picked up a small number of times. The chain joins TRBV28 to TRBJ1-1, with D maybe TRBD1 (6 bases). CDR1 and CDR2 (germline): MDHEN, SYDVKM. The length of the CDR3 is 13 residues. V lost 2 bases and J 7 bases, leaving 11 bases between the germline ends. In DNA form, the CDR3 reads TGTGCCAGCAGTTTACAGGGAGGGGGTGAAGCTTTCTTT. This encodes CASSLQGGGEAFF.

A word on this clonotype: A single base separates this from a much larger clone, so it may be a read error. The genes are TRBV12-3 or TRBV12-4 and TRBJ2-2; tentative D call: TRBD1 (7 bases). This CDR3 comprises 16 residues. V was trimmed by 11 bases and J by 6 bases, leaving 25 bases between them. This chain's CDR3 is CAGAWAGTVVAGELFF. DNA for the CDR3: TGTGCCGGCGCATGGGCGGGGACAGTGGTGGCCGGGGAGCTGTTTTTT.

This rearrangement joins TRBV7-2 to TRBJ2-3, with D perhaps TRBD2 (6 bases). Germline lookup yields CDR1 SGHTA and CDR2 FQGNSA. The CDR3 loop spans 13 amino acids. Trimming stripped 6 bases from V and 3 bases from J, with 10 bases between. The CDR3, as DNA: TGTGCCAGCAGTGTGGGGGGTACAGATACGCAGTATTTT. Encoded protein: CASSVGGTDTQYF.